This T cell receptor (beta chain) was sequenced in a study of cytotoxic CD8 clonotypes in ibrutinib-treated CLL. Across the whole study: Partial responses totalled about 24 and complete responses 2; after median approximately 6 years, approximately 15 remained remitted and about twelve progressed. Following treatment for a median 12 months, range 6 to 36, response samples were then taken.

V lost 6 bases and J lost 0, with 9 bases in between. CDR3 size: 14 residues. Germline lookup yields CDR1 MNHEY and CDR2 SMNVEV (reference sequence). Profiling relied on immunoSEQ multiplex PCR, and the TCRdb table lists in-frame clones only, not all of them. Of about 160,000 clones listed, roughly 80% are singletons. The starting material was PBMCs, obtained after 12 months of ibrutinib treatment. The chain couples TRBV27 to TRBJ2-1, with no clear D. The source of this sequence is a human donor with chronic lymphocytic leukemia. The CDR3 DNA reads TGTGCCAGCAGAAACTTAGACTCCTACAATGAGCAGTTCTTC. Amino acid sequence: CASRNLDSYNEQFF.